A selection of T cell receptor beta chains follows, all from one sample in a study of blood T cell repertoires in COVID-19. The assay was immunoSEQ multiplex PCR, and TCRdb's table has in-frame clones only and misses some. The sample consists of roughly 500,000 clones, nearly 90% of them appearing once. What was sequenced was peripheral blood. The receptor set was obtained from a man between 18 and 35 years old with COVID-19, enrolled during active disease. The CDR3 runs from the conserved cysteine through the conserved F or W. A D gene is named only where the DNA matches it firmly. Part of the rows lack a size; the others show once, few, many or a class for expanded clones.

clone size,J gene,V gene,D gene,CDR3 protein,CDR3 DNA
-,TRBJ2-7,TRBV24-1,-,CATSDPAVGSEQYF,TGTGCCACCAGTGACCCGGCGGTGGGTAGCGAGCAGTACTTC
-,TRBJ1-1,TRBV5-1,TRBD1,CASSLGQDGGEAFF,TGCGCCAGCAGCCTTGGACAGGACGGAGGTGAAGCTTTCTTT
-,TRBJ2-7,TRBV27,TRBD1,CASSLQGAREQYF,TGTGCCAGCAGTTTGCAGGGGGCTCGGGAGCAGTACTTC
-,TRBJ2-2,TRBV7-2,TRBD2,CASSLALETSGYTGELFF,TGTGCCAGCAGCTTAGCTTTAGAAACTAGCGGATACACCGGGGAGCTGTTTTTT
-,TRBJ1-3,TRBV19,-,CASSILPRTVSGNTIYF,TGTGCCAGTAGTATTCTCCCGCGGACAGTCTCTGGAAACACCATATATTTT
-,TRBJ1-4,TRBV3-1/TRBV3-2,-,CASSPGFGEKLFF,TGTGCCAGCAGCCCGGGGTTTGGTGAAAAACTGTTTTTT
-,TRBJ2-5,TRBV5-4,TRBD1,CASSRGQGVETQYF,TGTGCCAGCAGCAGGGGACAGGGTGTGGAGACCCAGTACTTC
-,TRBJ2-3,TRBV7-2,-,CASSSGADTQYF,TGTGCCAGCAGCTCCGGGGCAGATACGCAGTATTTT
-,TRBJ2-7,TRBV21-1,-,CASSGGTGAYEQYF,TGTGCCAGCAGCGGCGGGACAGGAGCTTACGAGCAGTACTTC
-,TRBJ2-1,TRBV6-5,TRBD2,CASTRLAGGGNEQFF,TGTGCCAGTACCCGACTAGCGGGAGGAGGAAATGAGCAGTTCTTC
-,TRBJ2-1,TRBV7-8,-,CASSRSEYNEQFF,TGTGCCAGCAGCCGTAGCGAATACAATGAGCAGTTCTTC
-,TRBJ2-6,TRBV19,-,CASRVSGANVLTF,TGTGCCAGCAGGGTGTCTGGGGCCAACGTCCTGACTTTC
-,TRBJ2-1,TRBV2,-,CASSDRRREQFF,TGTGCCAGCAGTGATCGGAGGCGGGAGCAGTTCTTC
-,TRBJ1-5,TRBV6-5,-,CASTQHINQPQHF,TGTGCCAGCACCCAACACATCAATCAGCCCCAGCATTTT
few,TRBJ2-5,TRBV29-1,TRBD1,CSVARTGEETQYF,TGCAGCGTTGCCCGGACAGGCGAAGAGACCCAGTACTTC
-,TRBJ1-1,TRBV6-5,-,CASSYQGYMNTEAFF,TGTGCCAGCAGTTATCAGGGGTACATGAACACTGAAGCTTTCTTT
once,TRBJ2-2,TRBV19,-,CASSRRGSGELFF,TGTGCCAGTAGTCGTAGGGGTAGCGGGGAGCTGTTTTTT
few,TRBJ2-7,TRBV27,-,CASSWGQGLNEQYF,TGTGCCAGCAGCTGGGGGCAGGGGTTAAACGAGCAGTACTTC
few,TRBJ1-5,TRBV19,-,CASSLRGFDQPQHF,TGTGCCAGTAGCCTACGGGGATTCGATCAGCCCCAGCATTTT
-,TRBJ1-5,TRBV23-1,-,CASRQIFYNQPQHF,TGCGCCAGCAGACAAATATTTTACAATCAGCCCCAGCATTTT
many,TRBJ2-3,TRBV6-1,TRBD2,CASSAGTSGRSDTQYF,TGTGCCAGCAGTGCCGGGACTAGCGGGAGGTCAGATACGCAGTATTTT
-,TRBJ2-1,TRBV2,TRBD2,CASSASGLGGEQFF,TGTGCCAGCAGTGCTAGCGGTCTCGGGGGTGAGCAGTTCTTC
once,TRBJ2-7,TRBV5-1,-,CASLPTPKGGEQYF,TGCGCCAGCTTACCGACCCCGAAAGGAGGCGAGCAGTACTTC
-,TRBJ2-5,TRBV3-1/TRBV3-2,-,CASSQDPRDQETQYF,TGTGCCAGCAGCCAAGACCCCCGGGACCAAGAGACCCAGTACTTC
-,TRBJ2-2,TRBV4-1,TRBD2,CASSQGTSQTGELFF,TGCGCCAGCAGCCAGGGGACTAGCCAAACCGGGGAGCTGTTTTTT
-,TRBJ1-2,TRBV6-2/TRBV6-3,-,CASSGRPNNYGYTF,TGTGCCAGCAGTGGGAGGCCTAATAACTATGGCTACACCTTC
once,TRBJ2-7,TRBV6-5,-,CASSYGGTAYEQYF,TGTGCCAGCAGTTACGGCGGGACAGCCTACGAGCAGTACTTC
-,TRBJ2-3,TRBV13,-,CASTLGGRGSSTDTQYF,TGTGCCAGCACCCTCGGGGGCAGGGGGTCTAGCACAGATACGCAGTATTTT
-,TRBJ1-3,TRBV5-6,TRBD1,CASSLVGQGRGGNTIYF,TGTGCCAGCAGCTTGGTAGGACAGGGAAGAGGCGGAAACACCATATATTTT
-,TRBJ2-3,TRBV12-3/TRBV12-4,-,CASSFLRGALYF,TGTGCCAGCAGTTTTCTGCGGGGAGCCCTGTATTTT
-,TRBJ2-5,TRBV15,TRBD2,CASAGGGPRETQYF,TGTGCCTCCGCGGGGGGGGGCCCACGGGAGACCCAGTACTTC
-,TRBJ2-7,TRBV19,TRBD2,CASSIVGLAGYYEQYF,TGTGCCAGTAGTATTGTGGGACTAGCGGGGTACTACGAGCAGTACTTC
-,TRBJ2-1,TRBV7-3,-,CASSPTVVAQSSYNEQFF,TGTGCCAGCAGCCCCACCGTGGTGGCTCAAAGCTCCTACAATGAGCAGTTCTTC
-,TRBJ2-7,TRBV7-9,-,CASSPSAGYEQYF,TGTGCCAGCAGCCCATCAGCGGGCTACGAGCAGTACTTC
-,TRBJ1-2,TRBV5-1,TRBD1,CASSSTGTGGRYGYTF,TGCGCCAGCAGCTCCACCGGGACAGGGGGCCGGTATGGCTACACCTTC
-,TRBJ2-1,TRBV10-1,TRBD2,CASSLAGGPTYNEQFF,TGCGCCAGCAGCCTAGCGGGAGGGCCAACCTACAATGAGCAGTTCTTC
-,TRBJ2-1,TRBV11-3,-,CASSLAEPEQFF,TGTGCCAGCAGCCTAGCCGAGCCCGAGCAGTTCTTC
-,TRBJ2-3,TRBV5-1,-,CASSKQGGTITDTQYF,TGCGCCAGCAGCAAGCAGGGGGGAACTATCACAGATACGCAGTATTTT
few,TRBJ2-2,TRBV3-1/TRBV3-2,TRBD2,CASSQVGAGGYTGELFF,TGTGCCAGCAGCCAAGTAGGGGCGGGAGGCTACACCGGGGAGCTGTTTTTT
-,TRBJ1-3,TRBV6-5,-,CASSYQGPGNTIYF,TGTGCCAGCAGTTACCAGGGCCCTGGAAACACCATATATTTT
-,TRBJ2-5,TRBV6-2/TRBV6-3,TRBD2,CASSLLAGPQETQYF,TGTGCCAGCAGCCTCCTAGCGGGCCCCCAAGAGACCCAGTACTTC
-,TRBJ1-2,TRBV10-3,TRBD1,CAINGQGYYGYTF,TGTGCCATCAACGGACAGGGATACTATGGCTACACCTTC